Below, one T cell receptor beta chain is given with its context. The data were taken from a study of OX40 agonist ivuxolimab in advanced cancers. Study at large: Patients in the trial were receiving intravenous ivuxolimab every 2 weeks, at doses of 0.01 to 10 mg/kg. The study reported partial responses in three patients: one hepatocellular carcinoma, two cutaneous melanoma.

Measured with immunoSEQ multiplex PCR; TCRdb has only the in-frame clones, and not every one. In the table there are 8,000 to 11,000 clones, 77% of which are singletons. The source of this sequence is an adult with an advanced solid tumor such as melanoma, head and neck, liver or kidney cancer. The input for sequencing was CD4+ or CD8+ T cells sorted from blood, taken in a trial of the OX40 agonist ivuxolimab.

The CDR3 loop reads CASSQDPMGLAGVTEQYF. CDR3 nucleotides: TGTGCCAGCAGCCAAGACCCCATGGGACTAGCGGGAGTCACCGAGCAGTACTTC. The chain carries TRBV4-2 and TRBJ2-7, with TRBD2 matching 14 bases. This CDR3 is built from 18 residues. The V segment lost 0 bases and the J segment 6 bases; nucleotides outside the gene matches: 10. Germline values: CDR1 LGHNA, CDR2 YNFKEQ.